A single sample is the source of the 4 T cell receptor beta chains below, sequenced in a study of molecular identifiers for immune sequencing clone quantification. TCRdb redid the calling of the PCR reads with MiXCR, one entry per CDR3 protein. Of approximately 670,000 distinct CDR3 sequences detected, 20% appear once; the ten largest clones hold around 0.86%. The sequenced material came from naive CD8+ T cells from blood, with Jurkat cell RNA spiked in. Subset meaning: FACS-sorted CD8+CD4-CCR7+CD45RA+ naive T cells. These receptor sequences come from a human donor in good health. Some libraries in this study had Jurkat cell RNA spiked in.

In this sample, this clonotype turned up a few times. The rearrangement joins TRBV28 to TRBJ2-7, with D unresolved. V lost 1 base to trimming and J lost 3 bases, with 16 bases between them. This CDR3 comprises 16 residues. Germline assignment: CDR1 MDHEN and CDR2 SYDVKM. The CDR3 DNA reads as TGTGCCAGCAGTTTATTGGGCGCAGGAGAATTCTACGAGCAGTACTTC. Translation gives CASSLLGAGEFYEQYF. The full variable domain, completed using reference TRBV28 and TRBJ2-7, is DVKVTQSSRYLVKRTGEKVFLECVQDMDHENMFWYRQDPGLGLRLIYFSYDVKMKEKGDIPEGYSVSREKKERFSLILESASTNQTSMYLCASSLLGAGEFYEQYFGPGTRLTVT.

In the case of this clonotype: Being one base from a much bigger clone, this may be a read error. The chain is built from TRBV28 and TRBJ2-3; tentative D call: TRBD2 (5 bases). The CDR3 contains 14 residues. Looked up from germline, CDR1 is MDHEN and CDR2 is SYDVKM. The CDR3 reads CASRAEVWGDTQCF. The CDR3 DNA sequence: TGTGCCAGCAGGGCCGAAGTGTGGGGAGATACGCAGTGTTTT.

This clonotype was detected a few times. V gene TRBV4-3 combines with J gene TRBJ1-2; D is possibly TRBD1 (5 bases). The germline V gene encodes CDR1 LGHNA and CDR2 YSLEER. The CDR3 contains 19 residues. The V end lost 0 bases, the J end lost 4 bases, and 24 bases lay between the germline ends. CDR3 DNA sequence: TGCGCCAGCAGCCAAGATAGAATAGGTAGAGGGACTCGGGGCTATGGCTACACCTTC. Protein: CASSQDRIGRGTRGYGYTF.

This clonotype was counted many times. The chain carries TRBV30 and TRBJ2-3; 12 bases align to TRBD1. The CDR3 is 16 residues long. Germline values: CDR1 GTSNPN, CDR2 SVGIG (reference sequence). The J segment lost 2 bases and the V segment lost 1 base, leaving 4 bases of the junction unmatched. The CDR3 reads CAWSAGTGGPTDTQYF. The DNA for the CDR3 is TGTGCCTGGAGTGCGGGGACAGGGGGCCCCACAGATACGCAGTATTTT.